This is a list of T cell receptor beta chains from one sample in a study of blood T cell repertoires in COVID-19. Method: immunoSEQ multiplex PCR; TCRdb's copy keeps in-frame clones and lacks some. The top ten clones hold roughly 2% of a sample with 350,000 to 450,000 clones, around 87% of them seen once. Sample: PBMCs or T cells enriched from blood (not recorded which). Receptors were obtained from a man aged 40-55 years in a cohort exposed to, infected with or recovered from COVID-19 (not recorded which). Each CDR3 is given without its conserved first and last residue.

AWTRGGEKLF,TRBV30,TRBJ1-4
ASSPPWAEKNTEAF,TRBV11-2,TRBJ1-1
ASSMRRKTSGRASTDTQY,TRBV19,TRBJ2-3
ASSQDRDSNNEQF,TRBV11-2,TRBJ2-1
SASGTSGALNEQF,TRBV20-1,TRBJ2-1
ASNPVAGGPTDTQY,TRBV27,TRBJ2-3
AWSVQDNYGYT,TRBV30,TRBJ1-2
AISEDRVGNQPQH,TRBV10-3,TRBJ1-5
ASSIDRDQPQH,TRBV19,TRBJ1-5
ASSQKGGAGETQY,TRBV14,TRBJ2-5
ASSVASLAGGPYEQF,TRBV9,TRBJ2-1
ASSLRTGTGGTEAF,TRBV28,TRBJ1-1
ASSLPGTGGYNEQF,TRBV5-4,TRBJ2-1
ASSGGRSPLH,TRBV30,TRBJ1-6
SVEGSRRETQY,TRBV29-1,TRBJ2-5
ASSSSGSQTQY,TRBV3-1/TRBV3-2,TRBJ2-5
AWSHSGGGYT,TRBV30,TRBJ1-2
ASSPGTSGVTDTQY,TRBV5-8,TRBJ2-3
ASSFAGGRNIQY,TRBV5-1,TRBJ2-4
ASRMQGNQPQH,TRBV2,TRBJ1-5
ASSPGTGIGGGYT,TRBV5-5,TRBJ1-2
ASSLGGTYSYEQY,TRBV5-1,TRBJ2-7
ASSRDWSSPLH,TRBV10-1,TRBJ1-6
ATSDGGGRSYNEQF,TRBV24-1,TRBJ2-1
ASRGQAGFNYGYT,TRBV6-5,TRBJ1-2
ASSFGLALYEQY,TRBV28,TRBJ2-7
ASSRTGSYEQY,TRBV6-5,TRBJ2-7
ASSSLLAGAGANVLT,TRBV19,TRBJ2-6
AITDGQYEQY,TRBV10-3,TRBJ2-7
ASSRDSRNVNGELF,TRBV5-4,TRBJ2-2
ASSAIGQYSNQPQH,TRBV6-1,TRBJ1-5
VRSSRRDSHSYEQY,TRBV7-5,TRBJ2-7
ASSEAGSQGEQY,TRBV2,TRBJ2-7
ASSFRDSTMNTEAF,TRBV5-8,TRBJ1-1
ASSLVWTAQRDSGNTIY,TRBV7-8,TRBJ1-3
ASMEGDRHSPLH,TRBV2,TRBJ1-6
ASSLAAGANSPLH,TRBV5-5,TRBJ1-6
ASSLGDRGGNQPQH,TRBV5-1,TRBJ1-5
ASSFGGGGPNYGYT,TRBV5-4,TRBJ1-2
AISELNGAYNEQF,TRBV10-3,TRBJ2-1
ASSRGGNTIY,TRBV14,TRBJ1-3
AWSVLGSTEAF,TRBV30,TRBJ1-1
ARSLNQPQH,TRBV5-3,TRBJ1-5
ASSVSGASTGELF,TRBV9,TRBJ2-2